The 29 T cell receptor beta chains below come from one sample, sequenced in a study of shared clonotypes between healthy human individuals. Profiled with immunoSEQ multiplex PCR; TCRdb holds only in-frame clones, not every one. Among about 1.1 million clones listed, around three quarters were seen once. The sequenced material came from memory CD4+ T cells from PBMCs. The subset: CD45RA-negative fraction. The receptors stem from a man aged 18-30 years in good health. Some clones in this sample may be carry-over from other donors' samples.

The J gene is TRBJ2-6, the V gene TRBV5-1; maybe TRBD2 (7 bases). Germline V CDR1 and CDR2: SGHRS, YFSETQ. This CDR3 contains 18 residues. V was clipped by 1 base and J by 0 bases, with 14 bases between them. CDR3 in DNA: TGCGCCAGCAGCTTGCCGGGGGGCAGTTCCTCTGGGGCCAACGTCCTGACTTTC. This sequence encodes CASSLPGGSSSGANVLTF.

The rearrangement links TRBV28 to TRBJ2-2; D call uncertain. Per germline, CDR1 MDHEN and CDR2 SYDVKM. V lost 2 bases, J lost 0 bases, and 7 bases lay in between. The CDR3 covers 15 residues. The CDR3 DNA reads TGTGCCAGCAGTTTAGCCTTAGCGAACACCGGGGAGCTGTTTTTT. It codes for CASSLALANTGELFF.

This clone was counted a single time. The chain couples TRBV7-3 to TRBJ2-5, with D possibly TRBD1 on 6 matching bases. Germline V CDR1 and CDR2: SGHTA, FQGTGA. CDR3 length: 14 residues. V was shortened by 1 base and J by 4 bases, with 10 bases between the two germline ends. DNA of the CDR3: TGTGCCAGCAGCTTAAGTGCGGACAGAGAGACCCAGTACTTC. Amino acids: CASSLSADRETQYF.

The genes are TRBV6-1 and TRBJ1-5; D is perhaps TRBD1 (5 bases). This CDR3 has 13 amino acids. Germline V gene sequence: CDR1 MNHNS, CDR2 SASEGT. Trimming took off 0 bases at V and 6 bases at J, with 6 bases between the two ends. CDR3 in amino acids: CASSEADTQPQHF. As DNA, the CDR3 is TGTGCCAGCAGTGAAGCGGACACTCAGCCCCAGCATTTT.

The V call is TRBV28, the J call TRBJ2-1, with 11 nucleotides matching TRBD2. With V trimmed by 5 bases and J by 9 bases, 3 bases remained unmatched. Germline loops: CDR1 MDHEN, CDR2 SYDVKM. This CDR3 is built from 13 residues. The CDR3 nucleotides read TGTGCCAGCAGTAGCGGGACTAGCGGTGAGCAGTTCTTC. Protein sequence: CASSSGTSGEQFF.

This clone has only a few counts. J is TRBJ2-7 and V is TRBV28; 8 nucleotides align to TRBD2. The CDR3 extends over 15 amino acids. V shed 2 bases, J shed 2 bases, and the junction held 5 bases outside the gene matches. Looked up from germline, CDR1 is MDHEN and CDR2 is SYDVKM. The CDR3 region is CASSLSGSGTYEQYF. As DNA, the CDR3 is TGTGCCAGCAGTTTAAGCGGTAGCGGGACCTACGAGCAGTACTTC.

This chain uses TRBV5-1 with TRBJ2-3; no clear D gene. Germline CDR1 reads SGHRS; CDR2 reads YFSETQ. The CDR3 loop spans 12 amino acids. Trimming stripped 0 bases from V and 8 bases from J, with 7 bases between. CDR3 sequence reads: CASSLEVGTQYF. The CDR3 DNA reads as TGCGCCAGCAGCTTGGAGGTGGGTACGCAGTATTTT.

The rearrangement uses TRBV11-2 and TRBJ1-2, with 8 bases fitting TRBD1. The CDR3 has 14 residues. In germline, CDR1 is SGHAT, CDR2 FQNNGV. V was clipped by 5 bases and J by 4 bases; unmatched bases: 6. CDR3 residues: CASSATTGVYGYTF. CDR3 nucleotides: TGTGCCAGCAGCGCTACGACAGGGGTCTATGGCTACACCTTC.

The rearrangement links TRBV6-1 to TRBJ2-3, with 10 bases that match TRBD2. Germline CDR1 and CDR2: MNHNS and SASEGT. The CDR3 is made up of 15 amino acids. Trimming cost V 4 bases and J 2 bases; bases outside gene matches: 3. CDR3 DNA sequence: TGTGCCAGCAGTGGGACTAGCGGCATCACAGATACGCAGTATTTT. The encoded protein is CASSGTSGITDTQYF.

This chain uses TRBV5-1 with TRBJ2-2; tentatively, D is TRBD2 (5 bases). V was cut by 1 base and J by 8 bases, with 12 bases left in between. The germline V gene has CDR1 SGHRS and CDR2 YFSETQ. The CDR3 is made up of 14 amino acids. CDR3 amino acids: CASSLQASPGELFF. As DNA, the CDR3 is TGCGCCAGCAGCTTGCAAGCTAGCCCTGGGGAGCTGTTTTTT.

This clone has ten or more counts. The V gene is TRBV5-6, the J gene TRBJ2-4; D is undetermined. The CDR3 contains 13 residues. Trimming pared 2 bases from V and 0 bases from J, leaving 3 bases between. Germline V gene lookup returns CDR1 SGHDT and CDR2 YYEEEE. Here the CDR3 reads CASSFTAKNIQYF. CDR3 in DNA: TGTGCCAGCAGCTTTACAGCCAAAAACATTCAGTACTTC. Variable domain in full (rest from reference TRBV5-6 and TRBJ2-4): DAGVTQSPTHLIKTRGQQVTLRCSPKSGHDTVSWYQQALGQGPQFIFQYYEEEERQRGNFPDRFSGHQFPNYSSELNVNALLLGDSALYLCASSFTAKNIQYFGAGTRLSVL.

This chain uses TRBV5-4 with TRBJ2-5; 10 nucleotides match TRBD2. V was pared by 4 bases and J by 4 bases, with 7 bases of the junction left unmatched. CDR1 is SGHNT, CDR2 YYREEE, per germline (reference sequence). CDR3 size: 15 residues. CDR3 amino acids: CASSDGLAVGETQYF. The CDR3 DNA is TGTGCCAGCAGCGACGGACTAGCGGTTGGAGAGACCCAGTACTTC. Full variable domain (remainder filled in from reference TRBV5-4 and TRBJ2-5): ETGVTQSPTHLIKTRGQQVTLRCSSQSGHNTVSWYQQALGQGPQFIFQYYREEENGRGNFPPRFSGLQFPNYSSELNVNALELDDSALYLCASSDGLAVGETQYFGPGTRLLVL.

The genes are TRBV5-1 and TRBJ1-4; D perhaps matches TRBD1 (6 bases). The V gene's germline CDR1 is SGHRS and CDR2 YFSETQ. This CDR3 is built from 15 residues. V shed 1 base and J shed 4 bases, with 11 bases lying between them. The chain's CDR3 is CASSLMTGYNEKLFF. The CDR3 DNA reads TGCGCCAGCAGCTTGATGACAGGCTATAATGAAAAACTGTTTTTT.

This clone was counted once. This chain connects TRBV6-5 to TRBJ2-7, with 8 bases that match TRBD1. Germline CDR1 MNHEY, CDR2 SVGAGI. After removal of 6 bases from V and 4 bases from J, the junction contained 8 bases not matched to a gene. The CDR3 covers 14 residues. The DNA for the CDR3 is TGTGCCAGCAGCACCCGACAGGGGCCGTACGAGCAGTACTTC. Protein sequence: CASSTRQGPYEQYF.

This chain uses TRBV29-1 with TRBJ2-3, with unresolved D. The CDR3 loop spans 12 amino acids. Looked up from germline, CDR1 is SQVTM and CDR2 is ANQGSEA. V lost 4 bases and J 4 bases, leaving 9 bases between the germline ends. CDR3 in DNA: TGCAGCGTTGTAGATGGGGCAGATACGCAGTATTTT. It is translated as CSVVDGADTQYF.

The DNA of the CDR3 is TGTGCCACCAGCAGAGGGAGGGGACAGGGGACTGGCTACACCTTC. This translates into CATSRGRGQGTGYTF. The J gene is TRBJ1-2, the V gene TRBV15, with 10 bases fitting TRBD1. CDR1 and CDR2 (germline): LNHNV, YYDKDF (reference sequence). This CDR3 contains 15 residues. J gave up 7 bases and V 1 base, and 6 bases lay outside the gene matches.

The V call is TRBV5-1, the J call TRBJ1-1, with D perhaps matching TRBD1 (5 bases). Per the germline V gene, CDR1 is SGHRS and CDR2 is YFSETQ. The CDR3 is 15 residues long. V lost 4 bases and J 4 bases, leaving 17 bases between the germline ends. The CDR3 DNA reads TGCGCCAGCAGCCCGACTATGTCTGACAGCACTGAAGCTTTCTTT. This translates into CASSPTMSDSTEAFF. Supplemented by reference TRBV5-1 and TRBJ1-1, the full variable domain reads KAGVTQTPRYLIKTRGQQVTLSCSPISGHRSVSWYQQTPGQGLQFLFEYFSETQRNKGNFPGRFSGRQFSNSRSEMNVSTLELGDSALYLCASSPTMSDSTEAFFGQGTRLTVV.

To note about this clone: Different DNA sequences within this sample yield the same CDR3. This chain links TRBV10-3 with TRBJ2-3; D is ambiguous. The V end lost 3 bases, the J end lost 2 bases, and 3 bases lay between the germline ends. The germline V gene encodes CDR1 ENHRY and CDR2 SYGVKD. This CDR3 region has 12 residues. The CDR3 DNA follows: TGTGCCATCAGTGACCTCACAGATACGCAGTATTTT. Translated, it gives CAISDLTDTQYF.

The chain recombines TRBV7-3 with TRBJ2-3, with 10 bases matching TRBD2. The germline V gene encodes CDR1 SGHTA and CDR2 FQGTGA. V dropped 5 bases and J dropped 5; count of bases not matched to a gene: 7. CDR3 length equals 15 residues. DNA for the CDR3: TGTGCCAGCAGCCTCCGAGCGGGAGGGTTAGATACGCAGTATTTT. It encodes CASSLRAGGLDTQYF.

The chain joins TRBV9 to TRBJ1-2; 7 bases agree with TRBD1. Germline V gene sequence: CDR1 SGDLS, CDR2 YYNGEE. With 4 bases clipped from V and 0 bases from J, the junction kept 9 bases outside the gene matches. CDR3 length equals 16 residues. This chain's CDR3 is CASSPSPTGTNYGYTF. The DNA for the CDR3 is TGTGCCAGCAGCCCCTCTCCGACAGGGACTAACTATGGCTACACCTTC.

This clone was counted only a few times. The chain carries TRBV11-2 and TRBJ2-3; 7 bases match TRBD2. Trimming removed 7 bases from V and 6 bases from J; junction bases left unmatched: 13. CDR3 length: 15 amino acids. Germline V lookup: CDR1 SGHAT, CDR2 FQNNGV. The CDR3, as DNA: TGTGCCAGCACCCGTGACGGGGGAGGGCCGGATACGCAGTATTTT. It specifies CASTRDGGGPDTQYF.

V usage is TRBV7-8 and J usage is TRBJ2-1; TRBD1 agrees at 8 bases. J gave up 1 base and V 1 base, and 0 bases lay outside the gene matches. Germline loops: CDR1 SGHVS, CDR2 FQNEAQ. The CDR3 extends over 15 amino acids. CDR3 loop: CASSLDRGSYNEQFF. The DNA of the CDR3 is TGTGCCAGCAGCTTAGACAGGGGGTCCTACAATGAGCAGTTCTTC.

The chain joins TRBV10-3 to TRBJ2-3; no clear D gene. The V and J ends lost 8 bases and 0 bases respectively, with 15 bases between them. In germline, CDR1 is ENHRY, CDR2 SYGVKD. This CDR3 spans 15 amino acids. The CDR3 DNA reads TGTGCCATCTCCAGTCGCGGTACTAGCACAGATACGCAGTATTTT. Translating it yields CAISSRGTSTDTQYF.

The chain recombines TRBV28 with TRBJ2-1; a possible D gene is TRBD1 (6 bases). The CDR3 has 16 residues. V gave up 5 bases and J gave up 9 bases, with 23 bases separating them. Looked up from germline, CDR1 is MDHEN and CDR2 is SYDVKM. DNA of the CDR3: TGTGCCAGCAGTCCCCCCGGTTGGGGGCGGTCGTCTGAGCAGTTCTTC. Amino acids: CASSPPGWGRSSEQFF.

This chain joins TRBV29-1 and TRBJ2-2; the D is unclear. This CDR3 is 15 amino acids long. Trimming took 6 bases from V and 7 from J, leaving 21 bases between them. The germline V gene has CDR1 SQVTM and CDR2 ANQGSEA. CDR3 region: CSVGSLGWSDGELFF. As DNA, the CDR3 is TGCAGCGTCGGATCCCTGGGATGGTCAGACGGGGAGCTGTTTTTT.

V gene TRBV2 combines with J gene TRBJ1-1, with D unresolved. CDR1 is SNHLY, CDR2 FYNNEI, per germline. The V end was cut by 1 base, the J end by 0 bases, with 9 bases between. This CDR3 spans 15 amino acids. This chain's CDR3 is CASSEEVPVNTEAFF. The CDR3 DNA reads as TGTGCCAGCAGTGAAGAAGTGCCGGTGAACACTGAAGCTTTCTTT.

The chain carries TRBV9 and TRBJ2-3; perhaps TRBD2 as D (6 bases). This CDR3 region has 15 residues. Germline V lookup: CDR1 SGDLS, CDR2 YYNGEE. Between the trimmed V and J ends, which lost 4 bases and 1 base, there was a span of 13 bases. The CDR3 coding sequence is TGTGCCAGCAGCCCCATGGAGGGAGGCACAGATACGCAGTATTTT. Translated, it gives CASSPMEGGTDTQYF.

DNA for the CDR3: TGCGCCAGCAGCTTGGCCGCACATAACACTGAAGCTTTCTTT. It codes for CASSLAAHNTEAFF. This chain uses TRBV5-1 with TRBJ1-1; no clear D. The germline V and J ends were trimmed by 0 bases and 2 bases, with 8 bases remaining between them. Germline assignment: CDR1 SGHRS and CDR2 YFSETQ. The CDR3 runs to 14 residues.

The CDR3 protein is CASRGQGAYSYGYTF. The CDR3 DNA is TGTGCCAGCAGGGGACAGGGGGCTTATAGCTATGGCTACACCTTC. This sequence joins TRBV28 and TRBJ1-2; 12 bases map to TRBD1. The CDR3 runs 15 residues. CDR1 and CDR2 from the germline V gene are MDHEN and SYDVKM. Trimming at V came to 6 bases and at J to 4 bases, leaving 6 bases not matched to a gene.